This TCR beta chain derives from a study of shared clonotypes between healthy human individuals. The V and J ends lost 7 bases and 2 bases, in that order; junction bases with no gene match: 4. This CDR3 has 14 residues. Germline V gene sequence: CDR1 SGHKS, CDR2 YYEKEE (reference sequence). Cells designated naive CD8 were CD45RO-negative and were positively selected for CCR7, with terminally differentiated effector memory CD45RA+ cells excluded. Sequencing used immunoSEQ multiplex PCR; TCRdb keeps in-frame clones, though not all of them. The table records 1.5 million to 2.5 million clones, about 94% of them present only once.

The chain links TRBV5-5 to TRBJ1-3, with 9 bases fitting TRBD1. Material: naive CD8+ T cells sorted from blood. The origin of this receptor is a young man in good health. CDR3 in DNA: TGTGCCAGCTACGGGACAGGGACTGGAAACACCATATATTTT. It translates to CASYGTGTGNTIYF.